The 27 T cell receptor beta chains reported below all come from one sample, sequenced in a study of CD8+ T cells in alopecia areata. Extraction and reverse transcription of RNA yielded cDNA as the sequencing template. Data came from immunoSEQ multiplex PCR; TCRdb stores just in-frame clones and leaves some out. The sample includes roughly 60,000 clones, around 40% of them seen just once. Sequenced material: NKG2D-low CD8+ T cells sorted from blood. These TCRs come from a human donor with alopecia areata.

J is TRBJ2-1 and V is TRBV7-6; TRBD1 aligns across 9 bases. The CDR3 spans 14 residues. The germline V gene encodes CDR1 SGHVS and CDR2 FNYEAQ. Germline trimming cut 3 bases from V and 5 bases from J; bases unmatched to any gene: 2. In DNA, the CDR3 is TGTGCCAGCAGCTTCGGACAGGGGCACAATGAGCAGTTCTTC. Protein product: CASSFGQGHNEQFF.

This sequence joins TRBV2 and TRBJ2-6; D not certain. This CDR3 has 14 amino acids. V lost 9 bases and J 0 bases, leaving 9 bases between the germline ends. From germline, CDR1 is SNHLY and CDR2 FYNNEI. DNA of the CDR3: TGTGCCAGGGTAGAGAGCTCTGGGGCCAACGTCCTGACTTTC. It is translated as CARVESSGANVLTF. The full variable domain, with the rest looked up from reference TRBV2 and TRBJ2-6, is EPEVTQTPSHQVTQMGQEVILRCVPISNHLYFYWYRQILGQKVEFLVSFYNNEISEKSEIFDDQFSVERPDGSNFTLKIRSTKLEDSAMYFCARVESSGANVLTFGAGSRLTVL.

This clone occurred a few times. The chain joins TRBV10-3 to TRBJ1-1; 7 bases align to TRBD1. V gave up 4 bases and J gave up 0 bases; unmatched junction bases: 5. CDR1 and CDR2 (germline): ENHRY, SYGVKD. The CDR3 consists of 15 residues. CDR3 nucleotide sequence: TGTGCCATCAGTGCCCTACAGGGGATGAACACTGAAGCTTTCTTT. It encodes CAISALQGMNTEAFF.

Remarks on this clone: Other DNA sequences of this sample code for an identical CDR3. The chain combines TRBV29-1 with TRBJ2-7, with D perhaps TRBD1 or TRBD2 (5 bases each). Germline CDR1 is SQVTM and CDR2 is ANQGSEA. The CDR3 covers 12 residues. V was pared by 3 bases and J by 2 bases, with 8 bases between. The CDR3 here is CSVELGAYEQYF. For the CDR3, the DNA is TGCAGCGTTGAGCTGGGGGCCTACGAGCAGTACTTC.

V gene TRBV30 combines with J gene TRBJ2-1; the match to TRBD2 covers 9 bases. V gave up 6 bases and J gave up 9 bases; unmatched junction bases: 12. The CDR3 extends over 14 amino acids. Germline CDR1 GTSNPN, CDR2 SVGIG (reference sequence). CDR3 nucleotide sequence: TGTGCCTGTCTGGGGGGGCTAGCGGGACTTGAGCAGTTCTTC. Its translation is CACLGGLAGLEQFF.

V gene TRBV7-8 combines with J gene TRBJ2-1; TRBD2 might be the D (5 bases). Germline values: CDR1 SGHVS, CDR2 FQNEAQ. V dropped 3 bases and J dropped 1 base, with 13 bases sitting between them. The CDR3 runs to 16 residues. The chain's CDR3 is CASSFYTSGSYNEQFF. The DNA of the CDR3 is TGTGCCAGCAGCTTCTATACTAGTGGTTCCTACAATGAGCAGTTCTTC.

The chain combines TRBV27 with TRBJ2-3; D ambiguous. Per germline, CDR1 MNHEY and CDR2 SMNVEV (reference sequence). V dropped 2 bases and J dropped 2 bases, with 14 bases sitting between them. The length of the CDR3 is 16 residues. Here the CDR3 DNA reads TGTGCCAGCAGTTTACGTCCACCCCGCCTCACAGATACGCAGTATTTT. It is translated as CASSLRPPRLTDTQYF.

The rearrangement joins TRBV7-9 to TRBJ2-7, with 7 bases identical to TRBD1. This CDR3 is built from 15 residues. CDR1 is SEHNR, CDR2 FQNEAQ, per germline (reference sequence). V gave up 4 bases and J gave up 3 bases; unmatched junction bases: 9. Here the CDR3 reads CASSSFGTEHYEQYF. The CDR3 coding sequence is TGTGCCAGCAGCTCGTTCGGGACAGAGCACTACGAGCAGTACTTC.

The chain joins TRBV19 to TRBJ2-1; 11 bases agree with TRBD2. Unmatched junction bases numbered 8, after V lost 9 bases and J lost 7 bases. Germline CDR1 LNHDA, CDR2 SQIVND (reference sequence). The CDR3 has 14 amino acids. The CDR3 DNA reads TGTGCCAGCAGAACTAGCGGGGGCTTTAATGAGCAGTTCTTC. Residues: CASRTSGGFNEQFF.

This chain uses TRBV27 with TRBJ1-2, with D maybe TRBD1 (6 bases). Germline-derived CDR1 and CDR2 are MNHEY and SMNVEV (reference sequence). Trimming removed 5 bases from V and 8 bases from J, with 12 bases in between. The CDR3 extends over 12 amino acids. The DNA of the CDR3 is TGTGCCAGCAGTCCTCAGGGGTACGGCTACACCTTC. This sequence encodes CASSPQGYGYTF.

The genes are TRBV2 and TRBJ2-1; 11 bases agree with TRBD2. This CDR3 spans 15 amino acids. The V gene end was trimmed by 5 bases and the J gene end by 7 bases; junction bases not matched to a gene: 7. Looked up from germline, CDR1 is SNHLY and CDR2 is FYNNEI. The CDR3 coding sequence is TGTGCCAGCAGTTTAGCGGGAGGGTTTGGTAATGAGCAGTTCTTC. It translates to CASSLAGGFGNEQFF.

The V call is TRBV13, the J call TRBJ2-7; D is unresolved. The V gene's germline CDR1 is PRHDT and CDR2 FYEKMQ (reference sequence). The CDR3 runs 15 residues. Trimming pared 2 bases from V and 0 bases from J, leaving 11 bases between. CDR3 sequence: CASSLKEDSSYEQYF. CDR3 nucleotide sequence: TGTGCCAGCAGCTTAAAAGAGGATAGCTCCTACGAGCAGTACTTC.

V gene TRBV28 combines with J gene TRBJ2-7; no definite D call. CDR1 is MDHEN and CDR2 is SYDVKM in the germline V gene. This CDR3 contains 13 residues. V was cut by 11 bases and J by 0 bases, with 14 bases left in between. The CDR3 coding sequence is TGTGCCGTTTTTGGGGATTACTCCTACGAGCAGTACTTC. It specifies CAVFGDYSYEQYF.

This rearrangement joins TRBV5-1 to TRBJ2-1; 11 bases match TRBD1. The J segment lost 3 bases and the V segment lost 4 bases, leaving 6 bases of the junction unmatched. In germline, CDR1 is SGHRS, CDR2 YFSETQ. There are 16 residues in the CDR3. CDR3 bases: TGCGCCAGCAGCCCCGGGACAGGGGGTGGCTACAATGAGCAGTTCTTC. This codes for CASSPGTGGGYNEQFF. Based on the CDR3 plus reference TRBV5-1 and TRBJ2-1, the full variable domain is KAGVTQTPRYLIKTRGQQVTLSCSPISGHRSVSWYQQTPGQGLQFLFEYFSETQRNKGNFPGRFSGRQFSNSRSEMNVSTLELGDSALYLCASSPGTGGGYNEQFFGPGTRLTVL.

The chain carries TRBV27 and TRBJ2-1, with TRBD2 identical over 10 bases. Trimming at V came to 6 bases and at J to 5 bases, leaving 7 bases not matched to a gene. Germline V gene lookup returns CDR1 MNHEY and CDR2 SMNVEV (reference sequence). The CDR3 totals 15 residues. The CDR3 DNA sequence: TGTGCCAGCAGCCCTAGCGGGGGACGACACAATGAGCAGTTCTTC. This gives the protein CASSPSGGRHNEQFF.

This clone was counted only a few times. The rearrangement uses TRBV7-9 and TRBJ1-1, with D tentatively TRBD1 (5 bases). The length of the CDR3 is 12 residues. Germline CDR1 SEHNR, CDR2 FQNEAQ (reference sequence). V lost 5 bases to trimming and J lost 7 bases, with 11 bases between them. DNA for the CDR3: TGTGCCAGCAGCCTAGGACAATTTGAAGCTTTCTTT. This gives the protein CASSLGQFEAFF.

The gene calls are TRBV5-4 and TRBJ2-7; D remains ambiguous. The germline V gene encodes CDR1 SGHNT and CDR2 YYREEE (reference sequence). The V gene lost 4 bases and the J gene lost 5 bases, with 10 bases spanning the gap. The CDR3 loop spans 12 amino acids. CDR3 region: CASSPRRDEQYF. CDR3 in DNA: TGTGCCAGCAGCCCGCGTCGGGACGAGCAGTACTTC.

The J gene is TRBJ2-1, the V gene TRBV27, with TRBD2 identical over 12 bases. The J segment lost 3 bases and the V segment lost 5 bases, leaving 2 bases of the junction unmatched. This CDR3 region has 15 residues. From germline, CDR1 is MNHEY and CDR2 SMNVEV (reference sequence). CDR3 in DNA: TGTGCCAGCAGTCGGGGACTAGCGGGCTACAATGAGCAGTTCTTC. Residues: CASSRGLAGYNEQFF.

V gene TRBV29-1 combines with J gene TRBJ2-5, with D possibly TRBD1 on 6 matching bases. The J call may be wrong; the DNA end is better matched by TRBJ2-7. Germline lookup yields CDR1 SQVTM and CDR2 ANQGSEA. This CDR3 is 13 amino acids long. CDR3 sequence reads: CSVLGRGFHEQYF. CDR3 nucleotides: TGCAGCGTTCTAGGTAGGGGGTTCCACGAGCAGTACTTC.

This sequence joins TRBV7-8 and TRBJ1-5; TRBD1 aligns across 7 bases. Germline V gives CDR1 SGHVS, CDR2 FQNEAQ. The CDR3 has 16 residues. Germline trimming cut 2 bases from V and 1 base from J; bases unmatched to any gene: 5. CDR3 residues: CASSLSGTVSNQPQHF. The CDR3 DNA is TGTGCCAGCAGCTTATCGGGGACAGTCAGCAATCAGCCCCAGCATTTT.

This clone came up a few times. V and J are TRBV7-9 and TRBJ2-2; 11 nucleotides agree with TRBD2. The CDR3 sequence is 16 residues long. V shed 5 bases, J shed 3 bases, and the junction held 5 bases outside the gene matches. Germline V gene lookup returns CDR1 SEHNR and CDR2 FQNEAQ (reference sequence). CDR3 sequence (DNA): TGTGCCAGCAGCGGTGGGACTAGCGGTGACACCGGGGAGCTGTTTTTT. Encoded protein: CASSGGTSGDTGELFF.

The sample holds a few counts of this clone. V gene TRBV10-3 combines with J gene TRBJ2-5, with 7 bases matching TRBD2. Germline CDR1 and CDR2: ENHRY and SYGVKD. J was trimmed by 2 bases and V by 2 bases; bases with no gene match: 5. The CDR3 runs 15 residues. CDR3 nucleotides: TGTGCCATCAGTGAGGACGGGGGGATACAAGAGACCCAGTACTTC. Translated: CAISEDGGIQETQYF.

This clone was detected only a few times. The rearrangement uses TRBV7-3 and TRBJ2-7; D might be TRBD2 (6 bases). CDR1 is SGHTA and CDR2 is FQGTGA in the germline V gene. The CDR3 extends over 15 amino acids. Trimming shortened V by 0 bases and J by 0 bases, and 9 bases separated the two germline ends. The CDR3 here is CASSLTGGTSYEQYF. The CDR3 DNA follows: TGTGCCAGCAGCTTAACGGGAGGCACCTCCTACGAGCAGTACTTC. The full variable domain, in which reference TRBV7-3 and TRBJ2-7 provide the parts outside the CDR3, is GAGVSQTPSNKVTEKGKYVELRCDPISGHTALYWYRQSLGQGPEFLIYFQGTGAADDSGLPNDRFFAVRPEGSVSTLKIQRTERGDSAVYLCASSLTGGTSYEQYFGPGTRLTVT.

This clone was seen a single time. The chain employs TRBV2 and TRBJ2-1, with D possibly called TRBD1 or TRBD2 (6 bases each). The CDR3 consists of 15 residues. V lost 6 bases, J lost 2 bases, and 14 bases lay in between. CDR1 is SNHLY, CDR2 FYNNEI, per germline. This CDR3 is CASRLNRGPYNEQFF. DNA for the CDR3: TGTGCCAGCAGGCTCAATCGGGGGCCCTACAATGAGCAGTTCTTC.

Remarks on this clone: Germline and junction disagree at one end, which may indicate a read error. This chain connects TRBV29-1 to TRBJ1-1, with a possible D match to TRBD1 (5 bases). Germline assignment: CDR1 SQVTM and CDR2 ANQGSEA. The CDR3 runs to 12 residues. The CDR3 reads CGVPVRETEAFF. The CDR3 nucleotides are TGCGGCGTCCCGGTCAGGGAGACTGAAGCTTTCTTT. Drawing the rest from reference TRBV29-1 and TRBJ1-1, the complete variable domain is SAVISQKPSRDICQRGTSLTIQCQVDSQVTMMFWYRQQPGQSLTLIATANQGSEATYESGFVIDKFPISRPNLTFSTLTVSNMSPEDSSIYLCGVPVRETEAFFGQGTRLTVV.

The sample holds a few counts of this clone. The chain carries TRBV29-1 and TRBJ2-5, with 8 bases matching TRBD2. The germline CDR1 and CDR2 sequences are SQVTM and ANQGSEA. The J segment lost 3 bases and the V segment lost 6 bases, leaving 3 bases of the junction unmatched. The CDR3 is 12 residues long. This CDR3 reads CSVGGGKETQYF. DNA of the CDR3: TGCAGCGTCGGCGGGGGGAAAGAGACCCAGTACTTC.

This rearrangement joins TRBV5-1 to TRBJ2-7, with no clear D. Germline loops: CDR1 SGHRS, CDR2 YFSETQ. The germline V and J ends were trimmed by 4 bases and 4 bases, with 15 bases remaining between them. CDR3 size: 14 residues. CDR3 DNA: TGCGCCAGCAGCACTGCTCCTTCGGTGTACGAGCAGTACTTC. It encodes CASSTAPSVYEQYF.